A selection of T cell receptor beta chains follows, all from one sample in a study of shared clonotypes between healthy human individuals. Measured with immunoSEQ multiplex PCR; TCRdb has only the in-frame clones, and not every one. There are about 2,100,000 clones in the sample; about 92% occur only once, and about 1.8% lies in the top ten. What was sequenced was naive CD8+ T cells from PBMCs. The origin of the receptors is a man between 18 and 35 years old in good health. Some clones in this sample may be carry-over from other donors' samples. CDR3s include the opening cysteine and the closing phenylalanine or tryptophan. The D gene is left open where the match is weak. Expanded clones are given a class, and other clones once, few, many or no size at all.

clone_size	v_call	d_call	j_call	cdr3_aa	cdr3_nt
few	TRBV30	.	TRBJ1-2	CAWSLGANYGYTF	TGTGCCTGGAGTTTAGGGGCCAACTATGGCTACACCTTC
.	TRBV7-9	.	TRBJ2-5	CASSPYLNANQETQYF	TGTGCCAGCAGCCCCTATCTGAACGCCAACCAAGAGACCCAGTACTTC
.	TRBV9	TRBD1	TRBJ1-1	CASSAQQTGVWDTEAFF	TGTGCCAGCAGCGCACAACAGACAGGGGTTTGGGACACTGAAGCTTTCTTT
.	TRBV4-1	TRBD2	TRBJ2-1	CASSLRLAGYNEQFF	TGCGCCAGCAGCCTTAGACTAGCGGGATACAATGAGCAGTTCTTC
.	TRBV30	TRBD1	TRBJ1-5	CAWSADREVLQPQHF	TGTGCCTGGAGTGCGGACAGGGAGGTCCTTCAGCCCCAGCATTTT
.	TRBV7-9	TRBD1	TRBJ2-3	CASSSRDRGTDTQYF	TGTGCCAGCAGCTCCCGGGACAGGGGTACAGATACGCAGTATTTT
.	TRBV27	.	TRBJ1-2	CASSPRGDYGYTF	TGTGCCAGCAGCCCCCGGGGGGACTATGGCTACACCTTC
.	TRBV19	.	TRBJ2-5	CASSIDVRRETQYF	TGTGCCAGTAGTATAGACGTTCGGAGAGAGACCCAGTACTTC
.	TRBV28	.	TRBJ1-1	CASSPSLNTEAFF	TGTGCCAGCAGCCCCTCCCTGAACACTGAAGCTTTCTTT
.	TRBV9	.	TRBJ2-3	CASSAGTPGADTQYF	TGTGCCAGCAGCGCCGGGACGCCGGGGGCAGATACGCAGTATTTT
.	TRBV10-2	.	TRBJ1-1	CASSESVLVAGSTEAFF	TGCGCCAGCAGTGAGTCGGTATTAGTTGCAGGGAGCACTGAAGCTTTCTTT
few	TRBV7-9	.	TRBJ2-2	CASKRGDPGELFF	TGTGCCAGCAAAAGGGGGGACCCCGGGGAGCTGTTTTTT
.	TRBV9	.	TRBJ2-5	CASSVDTRLTGTQYF	TGTGCCAGCAGCGTAGATACTAGACTTACGGGGACCCAGTACTTC
few	TRBV11-2	.	TRBJ1-5	CASSLGPSNQPQHF	TGTGCCAGCAGCTTAGGGCCGAGCAATCAGCCCCAGCATTTT
.	TRBV14	.	TRBJ2-4	CASSQDAGGGLAKNIQYF	TGTGCCAGCAGCCAAGATGCAGGGGGAGGTTTAGCCAAAAACATTCAGTACTTC
once	TRBV19	TRBD2	TRBJ2-1	CASEERDSYNEQFF	TGTGCCAGTGAGGAGCGGGACTCCTACAATGAGCAGTTCTTC
.	TRBV7-9	.	TRBJ1-1	CASSPGQNTEAFF	TGTGCCAGCAGCCCAGGACAGAACACTGAAGCTTTCTTT
few	TRBV5-4	.	TRBJ2-1	CASSRERSYNEQFF	TGTGCCAGCAGCCGAGAACGCTCCTACAATGAGCAGTTCTTC
.	TRBV15	.	TRBJ2-7	CATSSFYASGVYGEQYF	TGTGCCACCAGCAGCTTCTATGCCTCAGGGGTTTACGGCGAGCAGTACTTC
.	TRBV29-1	.	TRBJ1-1	CSPMEGTEAFF	TGCAGCCCTATGGAGGGCACTGAAGCTTTCTTT
.	TRBV6-5	.	TRBJ1-1	CASSYRRGRGNTEAFF	TGTGCCAGCAGTTACCGGAGGGGTCGGGGGAACACTGAAGCTTTCTTT
once	TRBV27	TRBD2	TRBJ2-7	CASSDDHSGSLGQYF	TGTGCCAGCAGTGATGATCATAGCGGGAGCTTGGGGCAGTACTTC
.	TRBV20-1	.	TRBJ1-2	CSARVSGGYTF	TGCAGTGCTAGAGTTAGCGGAGGCTACACCTTC
.	TRBV19	.	TRBJ1-5	CASSIERFGMVHNQPQHF	TGTGCCAGTAGTATAGAGCGGTTCGGGATGGTTCACAATCAGCCCCAGCATTTT
.	TRBV5-1	TRBD1	TRBJ2-1	CASSLAGQGSEQFF	TGCGCCAGCAGCTTGGCGGGACAGGGCAGTGAGCAGTTCTTC
.	TRBV9	TRBD2	TRBJ2-2	CASSTRLAGTTNTGELFF	TGTGCCAGCAGCACTCGACTAGCGGGGACTACGAACACCGGGGAGCTGTTTTTT
.	TRBV9	.	TRBJ2-4	CASSVAGAQRQYF	TGTGCCAGCAGCGTAGCAGGGGCGCAAAGACAGTACTTC
.	TRBV10-3	TRBD2	TRBJ2-7	CAIRGTSSTYEQYF	TGTGCCATCAGGGGGACTAGCTCAACCTACGAGCAGTACTTC
.	TRBV11-2	.	TRBJ2-3	CASSTNYRDRTDTQYF	TGTGCCAGCAGCACCAACTACAGGGATCGGACAGATACGCAGTATTTT
.	TRBV27	TRBD1	TRBJ2-7	CASSYSMGTAYEQYF	TGTGCCAGCAGTTATTCCATGGGGACAGCCTACGAGCAGTACTTC
.	TRBV7-9	TRBD1	TRBJ2-7	CASSAWDSYYEQYF	TGTGCCAGCAGCGCTTGGGACAGCTACTACGAGCAGTACTTC